These 20 T cell receptor beta chains share one sample of origin, sequenced in a study of T cell responses to AZD1222 COVID-19 vaccine. Profiled with immunoSEQ multiplex PCR; TCRdb holds only in-frame clones, not every one. Among 110,000 or so clones, 70% to 90% were seen once, and the ten largest hold more than 7.5%. The sequenced sample was peripheral blood, obtained on day 0 of AZD1222 vaccination. Every receptor here comes from an adult in good health.

This clone was seen just once. The V and J genes are TRBV3-1 (or the pseudogene TRBV3-2) and TRBJ1-3, with 7 positions matching TRBD1. CDR1 and CDR2 (germline): LGHDT, YNNKEL (reference sequence). This CDR3 is built from 17 residues. V trimming: 2 bases; J trimming: 0 bases; junction bases outside the gene matches: 7. CDR3 sequence (DNA): TGTGCCAGCAGCCAAACGTTAGGGGGCCTCTCTGGAAACACCATATATTTT. It codes for CASSQTLGGLSGNTIYF.

The chain is built from TRBV19 and TRBJ2-3; unclear D gene. The V gene lost 5 bases and the J gene lost 1 base, with 19 bases spanning the gap. Germline V CDR1 and CDR2: LNHDA, SQIVND (reference sequence). The CDR3 loop spans 17 amino acids. The chain's CDR3 is CASSSIGQSAGTDTQYF. DNA of the CDR3: TGTGCCAGTAGTTCGATCGGGCAGTCGGCTGGCACAGATACGCAGTATTTT.

This chain uses TRBV6-5 with TRBJ1-1, with D perhaps TRBD1 (5 bases). Germline CDR1 and CDR2: MNHEY and SVGAGI. CDR3 length: 14 residues. Trimming took 2 bases from V and 6 from J, leaving 13 bases between them. The CDR3 region is CASSYRGEFAEAFF. DNA for the CDR3: TGTGCCAGCAGTTACCGGGGGGAGTTCGCTGAAGCTTTCTTT.

This sequence joins TRBV10-3 and TRBJ2-2; D is tentatively TRBD1 or TRBD2 (5 bases each). The V end lost 3 bases, the J end lost 1 base, and 12 bases lay between the germline ends. CDR1 and CDR2 (germline): ENHRY, SYGVKD. CDR3 length: 16 amino acids. The CDR3 spells CAISDRDGKNTGELFF. The CDR3, as DNA: TGTGCCATCAGTGACCGGGACGGCAAGAACACCGGGGAGCTGTTTTTT.

In its sample, this clone was seen a few times. The chain uses TRBV27 and TRBJ2-1; no firm D call. The ends were cut back, 1 base at V and 0 bases at J, with 16 bases in the middle. Germline-derived CDR1 and CDR2 are MNHEY and SMNVEV (reference sequence). This CDR3 is built from 18 residues. The CDR3 is CASSLYAVLSSSYNEQFF. CDR3 DNA sequence: TGTGCCAGCAGTTTATACGCCGTCCTATCGAGCTCCTACAATGAGCAGTTCTTC.

CDR3 bases: TGTGCCACCAGTGGTCCGGGTGGCGGCTCTGAAGCTTTCTTT. The encoded protein is CATSGPGGGSEAFF. V gene TRBV24-1 combines with J gene TRBJ1-1; no definite D call. Trimming pared 5 bases from V and 6 bases from J, leaving 15 bases between. Germline CDR1 and CDR2: KGHDR and SFDVKD. The CDR3 consists of 14 residues.

The chain joins TRBV18 to TRBJ2-1, with 12 bases lining up with TRBD2. The CDR3 contains 14 residues. Germline loops: CDR1 KGHSH, CDR2 LQKENI. Trimming at V came to 6 bases and at J to 10 bases, leaving 7 bases not matched to a gene. The CDR3 here is CASSQRLAGDEQFF. The CDR3 coding sequence is TGTGCCAGCTCCCAAAGACTAGCGGGAGACGAGCAGTTCTTC.

The genes are TRBV14 and TRBJ1-1, with a possible D match to TRBD1 (6 bases). Trimming pared 6 bases from V and 1 base from J, leaving 15 bases between. Germline V gene sequence: CDR1 SGHDN, CDR2 FVKESK. The CDR3 runs to 15 residues. CDR3 bases: TGTGCCAGCAGTCGTTACGGGACACAGAACACTGAAGCTTTCTTT. Residues: CASSRYGTQNTEAFF. Full variable domain (rest looked up from reference TRBV14 and TRBJ1-1): EAGVTQFPSHSVIEKGQTVTLRCDPISGHDNLYWYRRVMGKEIKFLLHFVKESKQDESGMPNNRFLAERTGGTYSTLKVQPAELEDSGVYFCASSRYGTQNTEAFFGQGTRLTVV.

This chain uses TRBV6-6 with TRBJ2-7; 8 nucleotides agree with TRBD2. The germline V gene has CDR1 MNHNY and CDR2 SVGAGI (reference sequence). The V segment lost 5 bases and the J segment 2 bases; nucleotides outside the gene matches: 5. The CDR3 has 14 amino acids. This CDR3 reads CASSLSGTTYEQYF. CDR3 DNA sequence: TGTGCCAGCAGTCTTAGCGGGACTACCTACGAGCAGTACTTC.

This clone was detected once. This chain links TRBV2 with TRBJ1-2; D is ambiguous. Germline-derived CDR1 and CDR2 are SNHLY and FYNNEI. V lost 5 bases and J lost 3, with 13 bases in between. CDR3 length equals 14 residues. The CDR3 DNA reads TGTGCCAGCAGTAGGGAGGGATCCGACTATGGCTACACCTTC. Its protein is CASSREGSDYGYTF.

V gene TRBV5-1 combines with J gene TRBJ2-7; 12 bases fit TRBD2. Germline V gene data show CDR1 as SGHRS and CDR2 as YFSETQ. J lost 4 bases, V lost 4 bases, and 6 bases had no gene match. CDR3 length equals 15 residues. The CDR3 DNA sequence: TGCGCCAGCAGCGACGGACTAGCGGGGATATACGAGCAGTACTTC. Translation: CASSDGLAGIYEQYF.

The V call is TRBV13, the J call TRBJ1-2; a weak D match, TRBD1 (5 bases). CDR1 and CDR2 (germline): PRHDT, FYEKMQ (reference sequence). Trimming took 2 bases from V and 8 from J, leaving 21 bases between them. The CDR3 contains 16 residues. CDR3 bases: TGTGCCAGCAGCTTAACGACCCGGGACGCCGTTTCGGGCTACACCTTC. The encoded protein is CASSLTTRDAVSGYTF.

This chain connects TRBV9 to TRBJ1-2; D gene uncertain. The germline V gene encodes CDR1 SGDLS and CDR2 YYNGEE. CDR3 length: 11 residues. Between the trimmed V and J ends, which lost 3 bases and 8 bases, there was a span of 8 bases. The CDR3 nucleotides read TGTGCCAGCAGCGCCTTATTCGGCTACACCTTC. The encoded protein is CASSALFGYTF.

This clone was recorded only once. This chain links TRBV29-1 with TRBJ1-1; D is possibly TRBD1 (6 bases). This CDR3 is 15 amino acids long. Germline CDR1 and CDR2: SQVTM and ANQGSEA. Trimming removed 4 bases from V and 2 bases from J, with 17 bases in between. CDR3 region: CSVGNKRDTNTEAFF. The CDR3 DNA follows: TGCAGCGTTGGGAATAAGCGGGACACAAACACTGAAGCTTTCTTT.

The rearrangement uses TRBV5-1 and TRBJ2-7; TRBD1 is a possible D gene (9 bases). CDR3 length: 19 residues. V was cut by 4 bases and J by 1 base, with 27 bases left in between. Germline CDR1 SGHRS, CDR2 YFSETQ. As DNA, the CDR3 is TGCGCCAGCAGCCCCGGGACAGGGCTCGATTCTAGCGGGTCCTACGAGCAGTACTTC. It is translated as CASSPGTGLDSSGSYEQYF.

This chain uses TRBV7-9 with TRBJ1-3, with D uncertain. V was shortened by 2 bases and J by 4 bases, with 9 bases between the two germline ends. CDR1 SEHNR and CDR2 FQNEAQ come from the germline V gene (reference sequence). The CDR3 runs 14 residues. In DNA, the CDR3 is TGTGCCAGCAGCTTAATGATGGTGGGAAACACCATATATTTT. Translating it yields CASSLMMVGNTIYF.

The chain joins TRBV7-8 to TRBJ1-5, with D possibly matching TRBD1 (6 bases). Trimming stripped 5 bases from V and 4 bases from J, with 15 bases between. This CDR3 spans 15 amino acids. Germline values: CDR1 SGHVS, CDR2 FQNEAQ. The CDR3 is CASSPDRYANQPQHF. CDR3 in DNA: TGTGCCAGCAGCCCCGACAGGTACGCAAATCAGCCCCAGCATTTT.

This clone was seen more than once but under ten times. The chain combines TRBV30 with TRBJ1-2; D is uncertain. The V end lost 5 bases, the J end lost 8 bases, and 18 bases lay between the germline ends. Germline assignment: CDR1 GTSNPN and CDR2 SVGIG (reference sequence). The CDR3 extends over 13 amino acids. CDR3 sequence (DNA): TGTGCCTGGGAAGCGCGCAGCCTGGGGGGCTACACCTTC. Protein: CAWEARSLGGYTF.

The J gene is TRBJ2-7, the V gene TRBV28, with D unresolved. V gave up 5 bases and J gave up 4 bases, with 12 bases separating them. The CDR3 extends over 13 amino acids. Germline assignment: CDR1 MDHEN and CDR2 SYDVKM. CDR3 in DNA: TGTGCCAGCAGTACCCCACTTATATACGAGCAGTACTTC. It is translated as CASSTPLIYEQYF.

The genes are TRBV7-8 and TRBJ2-7; TRBD2 matches 7 bases. In germline, CDR1 is SGHVS, CDR2 FQNEAQ. Losses at the gene ends were 1 base for V and 0 bases for J; bases not matched to a gene: 6. This CDR3 is 16 amino acids long. The chain's CDR3 is CASSLDAAGDSYEQYF. CDR3 DNA: TGTGCCAGCAGCTTAGATGCGGCGGGGGACTCCTACGAGCAGTACTTC.